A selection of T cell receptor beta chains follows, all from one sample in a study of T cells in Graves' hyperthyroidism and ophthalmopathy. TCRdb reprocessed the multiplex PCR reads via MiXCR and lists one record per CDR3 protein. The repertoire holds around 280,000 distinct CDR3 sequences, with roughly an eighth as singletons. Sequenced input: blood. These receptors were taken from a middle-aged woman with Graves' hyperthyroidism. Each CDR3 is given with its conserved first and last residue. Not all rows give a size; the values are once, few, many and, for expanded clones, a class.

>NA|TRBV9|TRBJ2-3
CASSNGRGTDTQYF
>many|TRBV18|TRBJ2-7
CASSQRQGYEQYF
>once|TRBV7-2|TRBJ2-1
CASSLGLGRPMNEQFF
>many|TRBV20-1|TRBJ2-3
CSGLKLGPRTQYF
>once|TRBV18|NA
CASSPRVASRLVYTEQYF
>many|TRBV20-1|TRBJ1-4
CSAPHRGAEKLFF
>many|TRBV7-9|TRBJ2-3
CASSLRVADTQYF
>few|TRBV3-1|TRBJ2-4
CASSSSLVDIQYF
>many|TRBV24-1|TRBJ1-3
CATSDARGSGNTIYF
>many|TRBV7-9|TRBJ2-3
CASSRLARTDTQYF
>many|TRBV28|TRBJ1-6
CASLRAGSPLHF
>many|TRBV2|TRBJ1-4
CASSAQSYNEKLFF
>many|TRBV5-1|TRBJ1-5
CASSPGQGSQPQHF
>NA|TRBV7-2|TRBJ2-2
CASSLLGLENTGELFF
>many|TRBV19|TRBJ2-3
CASKIQGGTDTQYF